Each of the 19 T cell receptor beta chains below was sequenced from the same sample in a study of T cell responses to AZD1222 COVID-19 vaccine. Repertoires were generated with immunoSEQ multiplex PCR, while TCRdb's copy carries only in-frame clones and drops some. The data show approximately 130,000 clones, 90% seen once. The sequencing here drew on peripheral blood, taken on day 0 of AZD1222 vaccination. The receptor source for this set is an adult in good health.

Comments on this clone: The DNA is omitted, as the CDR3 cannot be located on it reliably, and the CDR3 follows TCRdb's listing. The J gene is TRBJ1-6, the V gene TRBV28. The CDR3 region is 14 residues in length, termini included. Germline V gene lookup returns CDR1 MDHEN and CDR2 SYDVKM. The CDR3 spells CASSSWAGGSEFHF.

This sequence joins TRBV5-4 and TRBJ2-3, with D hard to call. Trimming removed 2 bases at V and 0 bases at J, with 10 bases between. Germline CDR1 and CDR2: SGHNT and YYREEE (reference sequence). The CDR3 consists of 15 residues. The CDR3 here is CASSFRKGSTDTQYF. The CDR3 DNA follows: TGTGCCAGCAGCTTCAGAAAGGGTAGCACAGATACGCAGTATTTT.

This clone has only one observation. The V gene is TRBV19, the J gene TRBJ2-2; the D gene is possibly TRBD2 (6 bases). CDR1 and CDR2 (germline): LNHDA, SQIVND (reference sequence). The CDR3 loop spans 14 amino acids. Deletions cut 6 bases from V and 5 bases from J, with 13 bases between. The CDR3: CASSPVAATGELFF. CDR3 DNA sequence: TGTGCCAGTAGCCCCGTAGCGGCTACCGGGGAGCTGTTTTTT.

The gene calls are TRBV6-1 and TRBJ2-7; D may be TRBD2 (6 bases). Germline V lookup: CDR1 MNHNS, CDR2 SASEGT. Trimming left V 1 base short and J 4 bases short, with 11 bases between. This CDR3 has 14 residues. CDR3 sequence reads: CASSEGLVVYEQYF. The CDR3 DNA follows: TGTGCCAGCAGTGAAGGACTAGTCGTGTACGAGCAGTACTTC.

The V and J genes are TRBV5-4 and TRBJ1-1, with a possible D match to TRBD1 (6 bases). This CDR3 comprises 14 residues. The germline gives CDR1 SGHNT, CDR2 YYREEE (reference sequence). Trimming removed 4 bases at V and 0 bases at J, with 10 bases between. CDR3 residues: CASSLDRLNTEAFF. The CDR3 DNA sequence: TGTGCCAGCAGCCTGGACAGACTGAACACTGAAGCTTTCTTT.

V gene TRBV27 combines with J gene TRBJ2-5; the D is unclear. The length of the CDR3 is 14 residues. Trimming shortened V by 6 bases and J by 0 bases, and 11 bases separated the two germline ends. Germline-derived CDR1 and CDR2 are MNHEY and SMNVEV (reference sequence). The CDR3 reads CASRQATNQETQYF. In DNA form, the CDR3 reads TGTGCCAGCAGGCAGGCAACGAACCAAGAGACCCAGTACTTC.

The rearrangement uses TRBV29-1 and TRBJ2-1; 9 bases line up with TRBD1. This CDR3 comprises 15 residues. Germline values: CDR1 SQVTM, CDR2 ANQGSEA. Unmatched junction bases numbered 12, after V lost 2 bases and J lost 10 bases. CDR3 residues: CSVESSGTGSYEQFF. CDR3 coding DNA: TGCAGCGTTGAATCCTCCGGGACAGGGTCTTACGAGCAGTTCTTC.

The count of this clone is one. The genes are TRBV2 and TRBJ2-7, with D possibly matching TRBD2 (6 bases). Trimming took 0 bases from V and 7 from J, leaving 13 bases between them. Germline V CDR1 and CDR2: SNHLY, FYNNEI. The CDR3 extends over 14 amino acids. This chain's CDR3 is CASSEALTGVEQYF. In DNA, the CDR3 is TGTGCCAGCAGTGAAGCGCTGACGGGAGTTGAGCAGTACTTC.

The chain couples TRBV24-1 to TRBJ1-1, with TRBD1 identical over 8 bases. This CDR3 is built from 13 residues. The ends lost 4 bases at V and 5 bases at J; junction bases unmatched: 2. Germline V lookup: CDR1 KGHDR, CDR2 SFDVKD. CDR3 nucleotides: TGTGCCACCAGTGAACGGACAGGGACTGAAGCTTTCTTT. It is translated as CATSERTGTEAFF.

For the CDR3, the DNA is TGTGCCAGCAGCTTAGCGACGGCTCCCTCTGGAAACACCATATATTTT. It encodes CASSLATAPSGNTIYF. The chain links TRBV7-8 to TRBJ1-3, with no clear D. This CDR3 comprises 16 residues. Germline lookup yields CDR1 SGHVS and CDR2 FQNEAQ. Trimming pared 0 bases from V and 0 bases from J, leaving 9 bases between.

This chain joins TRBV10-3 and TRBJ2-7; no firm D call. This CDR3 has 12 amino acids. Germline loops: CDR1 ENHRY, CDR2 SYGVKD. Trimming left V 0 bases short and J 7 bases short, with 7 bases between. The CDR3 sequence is CAISESGGEQYF. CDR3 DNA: TGTGCCATCAGTGAGTCAGGTGGGGAGCAGTACTTC.

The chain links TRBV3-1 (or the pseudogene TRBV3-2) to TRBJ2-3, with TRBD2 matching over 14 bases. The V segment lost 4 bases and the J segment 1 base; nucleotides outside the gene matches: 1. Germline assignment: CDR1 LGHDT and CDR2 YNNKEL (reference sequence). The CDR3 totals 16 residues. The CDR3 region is CASSRGLAGGTDTQYF. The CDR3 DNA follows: TGTGCCAGCAGCCGGGGACTAGCGGGGGGCACAGATACGCAGTATTTT.

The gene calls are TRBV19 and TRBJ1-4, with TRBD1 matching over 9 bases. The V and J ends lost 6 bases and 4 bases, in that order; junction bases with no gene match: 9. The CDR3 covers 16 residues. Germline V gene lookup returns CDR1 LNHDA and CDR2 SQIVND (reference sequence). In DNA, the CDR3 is TGTGCCAGTAGAACTCGGACAGGGGTCGGTAATGAAAAACTGTTTTTT. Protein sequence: CASRTRTGVGNEKLFF. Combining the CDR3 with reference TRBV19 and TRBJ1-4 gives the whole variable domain DGGITQSPKYLFRKEGQNVTLSCEQNLNHDAMYWYRQDPGQGLRLIYYSQIVNDFQKGDIAEGYSVSREKKESFPLTVTSAQKNPTAFYLCASRTRTGVGNEKLFFGSGTQLSVL.

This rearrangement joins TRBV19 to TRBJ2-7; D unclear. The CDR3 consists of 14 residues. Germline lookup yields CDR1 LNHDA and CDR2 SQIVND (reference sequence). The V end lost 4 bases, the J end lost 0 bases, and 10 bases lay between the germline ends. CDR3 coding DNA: TGTGCCAGTAGTAAAGGACGTGACTCCTACGAGCAGTACTTC. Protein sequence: CASSKGRDSYEQYF.

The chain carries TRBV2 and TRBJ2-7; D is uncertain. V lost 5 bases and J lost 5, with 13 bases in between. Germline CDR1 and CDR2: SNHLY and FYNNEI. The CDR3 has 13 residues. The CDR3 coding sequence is TGTGCCAGCAGTTCCCCCACATCCAACGAGCAGTACTTC. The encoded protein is CASSSPTSNEQYF.

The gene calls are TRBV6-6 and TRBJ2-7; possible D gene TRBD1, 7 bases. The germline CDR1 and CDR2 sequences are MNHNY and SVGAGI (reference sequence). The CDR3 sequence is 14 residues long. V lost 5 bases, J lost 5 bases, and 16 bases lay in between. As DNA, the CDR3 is TGTGCCAGCAGTCCCCCAGGGGGAGGAGACGAGCAGTACTTC. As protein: CASSPPGGGDEQYF.

This chain's CDR3 is CASSNLPRSYNEQFF. CDR3 coding DNA: TGTGCCAGCAGTAACCTACCCCGATCCTACAATGAGCAGTTCTTC. The genes are TRBV6-5 and TRBJ2-1; D gene ambiguous. The V end was cut by 5 bases, the J end by 1 base, with 12 bases between. The CDR3 extends over 15 amino acids. Per germline, CDR1 MNHEY and CDR2 SVGAGI.

The DNA of the CDR3 is TGTGCCAGCAGCCCCGGCCCTCGCGGGGGCTACACCTTC. It encodes CASSPGPRGGYTF. This chain connects TRBV28 to TRBJ1-2, with D unresolved. Germline V gene lookup returns CDR1 MDHEN and CDR2 SYDVKM. The CDR3 totals 13 residues. V was pared by 6 bases and J by 8 bases, with 16 bases between.

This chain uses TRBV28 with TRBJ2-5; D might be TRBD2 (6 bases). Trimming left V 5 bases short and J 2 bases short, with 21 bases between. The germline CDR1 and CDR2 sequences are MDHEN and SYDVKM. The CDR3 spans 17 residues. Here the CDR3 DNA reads TGTGCCAGCAGTCTCTACGGGACTCCCGTGGGGCAAGAGACCCAGTACTTC. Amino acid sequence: CASSLYGTPVGQETQYF.